This TCR beta chain was captured in a study of T-cell reconstitution after alpha-beta-depleted transplantation in children. Germline loops: CDR1 KGHSH, CDR2 LQKENI. CDR3 length equals 18 residues. The ends were cut back, 5 bases at V and 4 bases at J, with 21 bases in the middle. A library of TCRbeta sequences, prepared with unique molecular identifiers, was generated. MiXCR was run by TCRdb on the PCR reads, yielding one entry per CDR3 protein. Of over 550,000 distinct CDR3 sequences listed, roughly a tenth are singletons. This sequence was found in a human donor who donated a stem cell graft to a child with acute myeloid leukemia. The specimen was PBMCs from the stem cell graft donor, collected from the stem cell graft. The J gene is TRBJ2-6, the V gene TRBV18, with D tentatively TRBD1 (6 bases). For the CDR3, the DNA is TGTGCCAGCTCATTGCCCGGGACACTCGGAGAGGGGGCCAACGTCCTGACTTTC. It codes for CASSLPGTLGEGANVLTF.